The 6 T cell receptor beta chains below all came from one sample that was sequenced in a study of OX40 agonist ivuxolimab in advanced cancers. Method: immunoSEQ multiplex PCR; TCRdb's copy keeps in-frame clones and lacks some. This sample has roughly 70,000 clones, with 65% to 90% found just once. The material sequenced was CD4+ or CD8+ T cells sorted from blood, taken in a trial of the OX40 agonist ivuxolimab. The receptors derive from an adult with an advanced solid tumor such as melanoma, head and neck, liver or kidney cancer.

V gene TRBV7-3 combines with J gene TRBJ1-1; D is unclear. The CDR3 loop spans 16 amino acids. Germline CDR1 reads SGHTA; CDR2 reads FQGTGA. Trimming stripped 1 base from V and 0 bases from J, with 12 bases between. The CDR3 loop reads CASSLNRVEMNTEAFF. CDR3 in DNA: TGTGCCAGCAGCTTAAATAGGGTAGAGATGAACACTGAAGCTTTCTTT.

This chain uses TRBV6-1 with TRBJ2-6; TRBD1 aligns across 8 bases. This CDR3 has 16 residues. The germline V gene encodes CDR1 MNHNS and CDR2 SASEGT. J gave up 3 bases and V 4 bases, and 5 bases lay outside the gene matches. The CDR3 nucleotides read TGTGCCAGCAGTGTCACAGGGGGTGGTGGGGCCAACGTCCTGACTTTC. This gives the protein CASSVTGGGGANVLTF.

CDR3 residues: CASSLVGQGSREQFF. DNA of the CDR3: TGTGCCAGCAGCTTAGTGGGACAGGGGTCGAGGGAGCAGTTCTTC. J is TRBJ2-1 and V is TRBV7-9; 10 bases map to TRBD1. The CDR3 is 15 amino acids. Germline CDR1 is SEHNR and CDR2 is FQNEAQ (reference sequence). Trimming cost V 1 base and J 10 bases; bases outside gene matches: 7.

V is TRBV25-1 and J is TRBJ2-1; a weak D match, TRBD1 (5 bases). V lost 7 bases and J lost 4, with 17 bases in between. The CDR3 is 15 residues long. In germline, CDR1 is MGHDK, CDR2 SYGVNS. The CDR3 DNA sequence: TGTGCCAGCAAGATCGCCAGGGCAGGATACAATGAGCAGTTCTTC. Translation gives CASKIARAGYNEQFF.

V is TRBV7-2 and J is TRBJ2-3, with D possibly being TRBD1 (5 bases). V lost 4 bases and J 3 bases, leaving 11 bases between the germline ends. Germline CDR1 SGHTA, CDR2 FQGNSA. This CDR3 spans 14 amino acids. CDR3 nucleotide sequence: TGTGCCAGCAGCTCCAGGGTATCAACAGATACGCAGTATTTT. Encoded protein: CASSSRVSTDTQYF. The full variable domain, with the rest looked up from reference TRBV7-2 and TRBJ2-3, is GAGVSQSPSNKVTEKGKDVELRCDPISGHTALYWYRQSLGQGLEFLIYFQGNSAPDKSGLPSDRFSAERTGGSVSTLTIQRTQQEDSAVYLCASSSRVSTDTQYFGPGTRLTVL.

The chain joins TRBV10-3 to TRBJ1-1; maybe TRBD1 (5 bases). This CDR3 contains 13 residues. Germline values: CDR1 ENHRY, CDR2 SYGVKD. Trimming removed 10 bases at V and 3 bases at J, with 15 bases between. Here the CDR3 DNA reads TGTGCCACCGTGCGGGACGGATACACTGAAGCTTTCTTT. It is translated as CATVRDGYTEAFF.